These T cell receptor beta chains were read from a single sample in a study of shared clonotypes between healthy human individuals. TCRdb's table, derived via immunoSEQ multiplex PCR, lists solely in-frame clones and lacks some. The table records just over 2,000,000 clones, about 95% of them present only once. The source material was naive CD8+ T cells sorted from blood. The source is a man between 18 and 35 years old in good health. Both conserved end residues are part of each CDR3. The order of the fields is D gene, J gene, clone size, V gene, CDR3 DNA, CDR3 protein. D genes are given only for firm matches. Expanded clones are given a class, and other clones once, few, many or no size at all.

TRBD1 TRBJ2-1 . TRBV19 TGTGCCAGTAGTACATTACAGGGGAATGAGCAGTTCTTC CASSTLQGNEQFF
. TRBJ2-7 . TRBV4-2 TGTGCCAGCAGCCAAGATCAGGGGGAGGTAAACGAGCAGTACTTC CASSQDQGEVNEQYF
. TRBJ2-7 . TRBV6-5 TGTGCCAGCAGTCCGATGGGGGCAGGCTACGAGCAGTACTTC CASSPMGAGYEQYF
TRBD1 TRBJ1-2 . TRBV28 TGTGCCAGCAGTCGCCACCGGGACAGCTATGGCTACACCTTC CASSRHRDSYGYTF
. TRBJ2-7 once TRBV5-1 TGCGCCAGCAGCTTGTTGGAGGGTCAGGCCGAGCAGTACTTC CASSLLEGQAEQYF
TRBD1 TRBJ2-3 . TRBV9 TGTGCCAGCAGCGTCGGGACAGGGAACACAGATACGCAGTATTTT CASSVGTGNTDTQYF
. TRBJ2-1 . TRBV6-1 TGTGCCAGCAGTGAAGGTGGGGGAAAAGTAAATGAGCAGTTCTTC CASSEGGGKVNEQFF
. TRBJ2-5 . TRBV29-1 TGCAGCGTTGAAGTGGCGGGGGCCGGGGAGACCCAGTACTTC CSVEVAGAGETQYF
TRBD1 TRBJ1-1 . TRBV30 TGTGCCTGGGGACAGGGACTCACTGAAGCTTTCTTT CAWGQGLTEAFF
. TRBJ2-7 . TRBV5-1 TGCGCCAGCAGCTTGTTAGCGGCGGGCGAGCAGTACTTC CASSLLAAGEQYF
TRBD2 TRBJ2-1 . TRBV27 TGTGCCAGCGCAGGGGCTAGCGGGATTTACAATGAGCAGTTCTTC CASAGASGIYNEQFF